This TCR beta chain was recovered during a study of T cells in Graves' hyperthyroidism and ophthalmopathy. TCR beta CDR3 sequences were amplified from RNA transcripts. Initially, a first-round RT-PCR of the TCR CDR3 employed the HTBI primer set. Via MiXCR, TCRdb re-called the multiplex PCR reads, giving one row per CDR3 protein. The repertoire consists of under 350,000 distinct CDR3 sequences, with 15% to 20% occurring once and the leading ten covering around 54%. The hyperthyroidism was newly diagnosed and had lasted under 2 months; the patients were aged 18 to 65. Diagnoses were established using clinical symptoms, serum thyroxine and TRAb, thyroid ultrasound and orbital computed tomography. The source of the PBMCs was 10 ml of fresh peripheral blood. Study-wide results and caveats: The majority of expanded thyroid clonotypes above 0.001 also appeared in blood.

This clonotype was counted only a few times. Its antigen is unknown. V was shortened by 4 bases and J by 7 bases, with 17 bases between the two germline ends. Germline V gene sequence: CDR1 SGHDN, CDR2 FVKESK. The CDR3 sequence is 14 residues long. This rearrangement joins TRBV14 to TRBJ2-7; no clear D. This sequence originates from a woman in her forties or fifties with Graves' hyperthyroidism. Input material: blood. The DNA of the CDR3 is TGTGCCAGCAGCCCCAGCGCGGTAGTTGGTGAGCAGTACTTC. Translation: CASSPSAVVGEQYF.